The following is a T cell receptor beta chain sequence with its context. Since all of the isolated RNA was reverse transcribed, expressed TCRB transcripts were what got sequenced. Measured with immunoSEQ multiplex PCR; TCRdb has only the in-frame clones, and not every one. The data contain a few hundred thousand clones, about 16% of them singletons. The record originates from a study of beta chain features in type 1 diabetes. Looked up from germline, CDR1 is MGHRA and CDR2 is YSYEKL. CDR3 length equals 16 residues. V lost 0 bases, J lost 6 bases, and 5 bases stayed unmatched. Input material: naive CD4+ T cells from blood. This receptor was taken from a woman under 30 in good health. The gene calls are TRBV4-1 and TRBJ2-1, with 10 bases lining up with TRBD2. CDR3 in DNA: TGCGCCAGCAGCCAAGATCCGGGACTAGCGACCAATGAGCAGTTCTTC. This gives the protein CASSQDPGLATNEQFF.